The 26 T cell receptor beta chains presented below share a single source sample, sequenced in a study of early T cells in non-severe SARS-CoV-2 infection. TCRdb re-called the 5' RACE reads with MiXCR, one entry per CDR3 protein. There are around 60,000 distinct CDR3 sequences in the sample; around 19% occur only once, and almost 9% lies in the top ten. Material: whole blood, obtained at baseline. The receptor set was obtained from an adult who was a healthcare worker with PCR-confirmed SARS-CoV-2 infection or an uninfected control (not recorded which).

This chain uses TRBV7-2 with TRBJ2-7, with 13 bases fitting TRBD2. Germline lookup yields CDR1 SGHTA and CDR2 FQGNSA. The CDR3 spans 15 residues. With 3 bases clipped from V and 2 bases from J, the junction kept 1 base outside the gene matches. CDR3 region: CASSLTSGGTYEQYF. CDR3 sequence (DNA): TGTGCCAGCAGCTTGACTAGCGGGGGGACCTACGAGCAGTACTTC.

This clonotype was counted a few times. The J gene is TRBJ2-7, the V gene TRBV27; D is uncertain. CDR3 length: 13 residues. V lost 4 bases, J lost 2 bases, and 9 bases lay in between. Looked up from germline, CDR1 is MNHEY and CDR2 is SMNVEV (reference sequence). CDR3 DNA: TGTGCCAGCAGTTCGGCCTTCACCTACGAGCAGTACTTC. Translated, it gives CASSSAFTYEQYF.

This clonotype turned up a few times. This chain connects TRBV5-1 to TRBJ1-3; no definite D call. V was clipped by 0 bases and J by 4 bases, with 11 bases between them. CDR1 is SGHRS and CDR2 is YFSETQ in the germline V gene. There are 15 residues in the CDR3. The CDR3 region has the DNA TGCGCCAGCAGCTTGGCCGAAGGTGTAGGAAACACCATATATTTT. Its protein product is CASSLAEGVGNTIYF.

This clonotype was seen a handful of times. The rearrangement uses TRBV6-1 and TRBJ1-2; TRBD1 might be the D (5 bases). V lost 7 bases and J 4 bases, leaving 16 bases between the germline ends. CDR1 and CDR2 (germline): MNHNS, SASEGT. The length of the CDR3 is 14 residues. Here the CDR3 reads CASTGREGTYGYTF. The CDR3 nucleotides read TGTGCCAGCACCGGCCGGGAGGGGACCTATGGCTACACCTTC.

V is TRBV20-1 and J is TRBJ2-5; D unclear. This CDR3 region has 12 residues. Germline V lookup: CDR1 DFQATT, CDR2 SNEGSKA (reference sequence). Trimming removed 1 base at V and 3 bases at J, with 6 bases between. This CDR3 is CSARVAEETQYF. The CDR3 DNA follows: TGCAGTGCTAGAGTGGCAGAAGAGACCCAGTACTTC.

This clonotype was observed a handful of times. The rearrangement links TRBV5-5 to TRBJ1-4; possibly TRBD1 for D (5 bases). V was trimmed by 4 bases and J by 8 bases, leaving 15 bases between them. Germline V CDR1 and CDR2: SGHKS, YYEKEE (reference sequence). The CDR3 is 14 residues long. CDR3 coding DNA: TGTGCCAGCAGCCCCGGGGGTCCTGGAGAAAAACTGTTTTTT. Residues: CASSPGGPGEKLFF.

This clonotype came up a few times. This chain connects TRBV3-1 to TRBJ2-2; D is ambiguous. Germline assignment: CDR1 LGHDT and CDR2 YNNKEL (reference sequence). The CDR3 contains 11 residues. V was trimmed by 1 base and J by 8 bases, leaving 2 bases between them. In DNA form, the CDR3 reads TGTGCCAGCAGCCAAGGAGGGGAGCTGTTTTTT. It encodes CASSQGGELFF.

In this sample, this clonotype turned up many times. For the CDR3, the DNA is TGTGCCAGTAGTACGGGACAGGGGGAATACAATGAGCAGTTCTTC. This gives the protein CASSTGQGEYNEQFF. V is TRBV19 and J is TRBJ2-1; 11 bases align to TRBD1. Germline CDR1 reads LNHDA; CDR2 reads SQIVND (reference sequence). CDR3 size: 15 residues. Unmatched junction bases numbered 3, after V lost 4 bases and J lost 4 bases.

This clonotype was recorded at least ten times. The CDR3 nucleotides read TGTGCCAGCAGTTTGGGAAGTCAGGGTCGTTCACCCCTCCACTTT. This translates into CASSLGSQGRSPLHF. The chain links TRBV12-3 or TRBV12-4 to TRBJ1-6, with D possibly being TRBD1 (5 bases). The CDR3 is made up of 15 amino acids. V gave up 3 bases and J gave up 9 bases, with 15 bases separating them.

A few counts support this clonotype. The V and J genes are TRBV19 and TRBJ2-1; D gene unclear. The germline CDR1 and CDR2 sequences are LNHDA and SQIVND (reference sequence). The CDR3 has 15 amino acids. Trimming removed 6 bases at V and 0 bases at J, with 12 bases between. The DNA for the CDR3 is TGTGCCAGTAGGGTTACCAGTAGCTCCTACAATGAGCAGTTCTTC. It is translated as CASRVTSSSYNEQFF. The complete variable domain, with remaining parts taken from reference TRBV19 and TRBJ2-1, reads DGGITQSPKYLFRKEGQNVTLSCEQNLNHDAMYWYRQDPGQGLRLIYYSQIVNDFQKGDIAEGYSVSREKKESFPLTVTSAQKNPTAFYLCASRVTSSSYNEQFFGPGTRLTVL.

This clonotype was counted at least ten times. The rearrangement links TRBV12-3 or TRBV12-4 to TRBJ2-3; 7 bases align to TRBD2. The CDR3 is 16 amino acids. Trimming at V came to 5 bases and at J to 5 bases, leaving 13 bases not matched to a gene. Written as DNA, the CDR3 is TGTGCCAGCAGTCCCAATTGGAGCGGGATCGGAGATACGCAGTATTTT. This codes for CASSPNWSGIGDTQYF.

This clonotype was observed a handful of times. The chain is built from TRBV20-1 and TRBJ1-6; TRBD1 might be the D (5 bases). V was shortened by 0 bases and J by 10 bases, with 19 bases between the two germline ends. Germline-derived CDR1 and CDR2 are DFQATT and SNEGSKA (reference sequence). The CDR3 loop spans 16 amino acids. The chain's CDR3 is CSARDRVLGERSPLHF. The DNA for the CDR3 is TGCAGTGCTAGAGATCGGGTATTAGGGGAACGGTCACCCCTCCACTTT.

This clonotype appeared a few times. The CDR3 protein is CASSLLGEGTEAFF. DNA for the CDR3: TGCGCCAGCAGCTTGCTCGGAGAAGGGACTGAAGCTTTCTTT. V is TRBV5-1 and J is TRBJ1-1; D remains unclear. The CDR3 covers 14 residues. V lost 1 base and J 5 bases, leaving 12 bases between the germline ends. Germline CDR1 and CDR2: SGHRS and YFSETQ.

The chain uses TRBV19 and TRBJ1-2, with 7 bases fitting TRBD1. After removal of 3 bases from V and 2 bases from J, the junction contained 3 bases not matched to a gene. CDR1 LNHDA and CDR2 SQIVND come from the germline V gene (reference sequence). The length of the CDR3 is 14 residues. The CDR3 coding sequence is TGTGCCAGTAGTATGATGACAGGGAACTATGGCTACACCTTC. As protein: CASSMMTGNYGYTF. Together with reference TRBV19 and TRBJ1-2, the CDR3 gives the full variable domain: DGGITQSPKYLFRKEGQNVTLSCEQNLNHDAMYWYRQDPGQGLRLIYYSQIVNDFQKGDIAEGYSVSREKKESFPLTVTSAQKNPTAFYLCASSMMTGNYGYTFGSGTRLTVV.

This clonotype has just a few counts. The rearrangement links TRBV9 to TRBJ2-1, with TRBD2 identical over 7 bases. The CDR3 length is 15 residues. Germline values: CDR1 SGDLS, CDR2 YYNGEE. Trimming took 3 bases from V and 0 from J; bases not matched to a gene: 3. DNA for the CDR3: TGTGCCAGCAGCGGGGACTACCTCTCCTACAATGAGCAGTTCTTC. Translation: CASSGDYLSYNEQFF.

The genes are TRBV5-1 and TRBJ2-3; D gene uncertain. Germline CDR1 and CDR2: SGHRS and YFSETQ. Trimming left V 0 bases short and J 2 bases short, with 7 bases between. CDR3 size: 14 residues. The CDR3 DNA is TGCGCCAGCAGCTTGGGGAGCAACACAGATACGCAGTATTTT. Translation gives CASSLGSNTDTQYF.

This clonotype was picked up many times. The genes are TRBV6-2 or TRBV6-3 and TRBJ1-5; perhaps TRBD1 as D (6 bases). The CDR3 sequence is 14 residues long. Germline lookup yields CDR1 MNHEY and CDR2 SVGEGT. V lost 6 bases and J lost 5, with 14 bases in between. CDR3 sequence: CASSDSYRDQPQHF. The CDR3 nucleotides read TGTGCCAGCAGCGACTCCTACAGGGATCAGCCCCAGCATTTT.

This clonotype came up many times. The junction departs from the called germline gene at one end, perhaps through a read error. The gene calls are TRBV6-1 and TRBJ1-4; D is possibly TRBD1 (6 bases). CDR3 size: 14 residues. Germline CDR1 MNHNS, CDR2 SASEGT. CDR3 residues: CASSEITGNGKLFF. The CDR3 coding sequence is TGTGCCAGCAGTGAAATAACAGGGAATGGAAAACTGTTTTTT.

This clonotype has a count of ten or more. The J gene is TRBJ1-1, the V gene TRBV20-1; D is uncertain. The length of the CDR3 is 12 residues. Trimming shortened V by 6 bases and J by 1 base, and 9 bases separated the two germline ends. Germline CDR1 and CDR2: DFQATT and SNEGSKA (reference sequence). The CDR3 sequence is CSAVGPNTEAFF. CDR3 coding DNA: TGCAGTGCAGTCGGACCGAACACTGAAGCTTTCTTT.

The V and J genes are TRBV6-4 and TRBJ2-1; 12 bases align to TRBD2. The CDR3 has 15 residues. Germline V gene data show CDR1 as MRHNA and CDR2 as SNTAGT. Trimming removed 0 bases from V and 6 bases from J; junction bases left unmatched: 0. CDR3 region: CASSDSTSGSNEQFF. The CDR3 DNA reads as TGTGCCAGCAGTGACTCGACTAGCGGGAGCAATGAGCAGTTCTTC.

This clonotype appeared a few times. This chain joins TRBV12-3 or TRBV12-4 and TRBJ1-5, with 7 bases aligning to TRBD1. This CDR3 has 15 residues. V was clipped by 5 bases and J by 5 bases; unmatched bases: 9. This CDR3 reads CASSPRDSLYQPQHF. CDR3 nucleotide sequence: TGTGCCAGCAGTCCTCGGGACAGCCTATATCAGCCCCAGCATTTT.

This clonotype was counted only a few times. The chain carries TRBV12-3 or TRBV12-4 and TRBJ2-7, with 14 bases aligning to TRBD2. V trimming: 6 bases; J trimming: 1 base; junction bases outside the gene matches: 8. The CDR3 contains 17 residues. The CDR3 nucleotides are TGTGCCAGCAGGGGACACGGGACTAGCGGGAGTTCCTACGAGCAGTACTTC. This encodes CASRGHGTSGSSYEQYF.

The genes are TRBV28 and TRBJ2-3, with 8 bases that match TRBD2. V dropped 6 bases and J dropped 2; count of bases not matched to a gene: 4. The CDR3 is made up of 14 amino acids. Germline V gene data show CDR1 as MDHEN and CDR2 as SYDVKM. The CDR3 reads CASSRGGLTDTQYF. The DNA for the CDR3 is TGTGCCAGCAGCCGCGGGGGGCTCACAGATACGCAGTATTTT. The whole variable domain, filled in from reference TRBV28 and TRBJ2-3, reads DVKVTQSSRYLVKRTGEKVFLECVQDMDHENMFWYRQDPGLGLRLIYFSYDVKMKEKGDIPEGYSVSREKKERFSLILESASTNQTSMYLCASSRGGLTDTQYFGPGTRLTVL.

This clonotype has only a few counts. The CDR3 carries no conserved terminal phenylalanine or tryptophan, so it likely arises from a read error. It is unclear where the CDR3 begins or ends on the DNA, so no DNA is shown, and the CDR3 is as TCRdb lists it. The CDR3 sequence: CSVEDSGGPFP. J is TRBJ2-5 and V is TRBV29-1; TRBD1, the table's D call, was not compared with the DNA. The CDR3 region is 11 residues in length, termini included. Germline CDR1 SQVTM, CDR2 ANQGSEA.

The rearrangement uses TRBV20-1 and TRBJ1-1; 8 bases map to TRBD1. The CDR3 consists of 13 residues. The V and J ends lost 6 bases and 11 bases, in that order; junction bases with no gene match: 14. Germline V gene data show CDR1 as DFQATT and CDR2 as SNEGSKA (reference sequence). The CDR3 DNA is TGCAGTGCCCCCGGGCCGGACAGGGTGAGCGCTTTCTTT. This translates into CSAPGPDRVSAFF.

This chain uses TRBV29-1 with TRBJ1-2, with TRBD1 matching over 7 bases. V shed 7 bases and J 2 bases; nucleotides not matched to a gene: 4. The length of the CDR3 is 12 residues. Germline V lookup: CDR1 SQVTM, CDR2 ANQGSEA. CDR3 bases: TGCAGCGGCTACAGGGGAAACTATGGCTACACCTTC. It yields the protein CSGYRGNYGYTF.